A selection of T cell receptor beta chains follows, all from one sample in a study of post-analysis software for immune sequencing data. TCRdb recomputed calls from the PCR reads with MiXCR, one row per CDR3 protein. The table records about 810,000 distinct CDR3 sequences, approximately 57% of them present only once. The material sequenced was blood. The source of these receptors is a girl aged 10 to 17 with multiple sclerosis. CDR3s include the opening cysteine and the closing phenylalanine or tryptophan. The D gene is left open where the match is weak. Clone size appears in some rows only: once, few, many, or a class for an expanded clone.

NA NA TRBJ2-7 TRBV24-1 CATLGVEDEQYF TGTGCCACCCTAGGGGTTGAGGACGAGCAGTACTTC
NA NA TRBJ1-4 TRBV20-1 CSARDPSGPEKKLFF TGCAGTGCTAGAGACCCCTCGGGACCCGAGAAAAAACTGTTTTTT
NA NA TRBJ2-5 TRBV4-1 CASSQDSWVGETQYF TGCGCCAGCAGCCAAGATTCGTGGGTAGGAGAGACCCAGTACTTC
NA TRBD1 TRBJ1-1 TRBV29-1 CSVTRGTNTEAFF TGCAGCGTAACCAGGGGGACGAACACTGAAGCTTTCTTT
once NA TRBJ2-1 TRBV6-5 CASSYFSFAGASNEQFF TGTGCCAGCAGTTACTTCTCGTTCGCGGGGGCCTCCAATGAGCAGTTCTTC
NA TRBD2 TRBJ2-1 TRBV7-2 CASSLRAGVPYNEQFF TGTGCCAGCAGCTTACGAGCGGGGGTCCCCTACAATGAGCAGTTCTTC
NA NA TRBJ2-5 TRBV20-1 CSAKQGFGETQYF TGCAGTGCAAAGCAGGGGTTCGGAGAGACCCAGTACTTC
once NA TRBJ2-1 TRBV20-1 CSARDVRGSTYNEQFF TGCAGTGCTAGAGATGTCCGGGGGTCCACCTACAATGAACAGTTCTTC
NA NA TRBJ2-3 TRBV12-3/TRBV12-4 CASSFRDPRTDTQYF TGTGCCAGCAGTTTTAGGGACCCACGCACAGATACGCAGTATTTT
few TRBD2 TRBJ2-3 TRBV29-1 CSAGQLAGGFGDTQYF TGCAGCGCTGGTCAACTAGCGGGAGGGTTCGGGGATACGCAGTATTTT
NA TRBD2 TRBJ2-5 TRBV5-6 CASSTSGAAETQYF TGTGCCAGCTCTACTAGCGGGGCCGCAGAGACCCAGTACTTC
few TRBD1 TRBJ2-7 TRBV6-5 CASSYSGTDPYEQYF TGTGCCAGCAGTTACTCTGGGACAGACCCCTACGAGCAGTACTTC
NA NA TRBJ1-5 TRBV27 CASPTGGGASNQPQHF TGTGCCAGCCCAACGGGAGGGGGAGCGAGCAATCAGCCCCAGCATTTT
NA TRBD1 TRBJ2-1 TRBV2 CASSGQGSSYNEQFF TGTGCCAGCAGTGGACAGGGGAGCTCCTACAATGAGCAGTTCTTC
NA NA TRBJ2-1 TRBV4-1 CASSQVGISSYNEQFF TGCGCCAGCAGCCAAGTGGGGATTAGCTCCTACAATGAGCAGTTCTTC
NA TRBD1 TRBJ2-1 TRBV6-6 CASSPPHTGGYEQFF TGTGCCAGCAGCCCACCTCATACAGGGGGCTACGAGCAGTTCTTC
NA NA TRBJ2-7 TRBV20-1 CSARRLEGNEQYF TGCAGTGCTAGGCGGCTGGAGGGAAACGAGCAGTACTTC
NA NA TRBJ2-7 TRBV20-1 CSAINLHSYEQYF TGCAGTGCTATCAACCTCCACTCCTACGAGCAGTACTTC
NA TRBD2 TRBJ2-3 TRBV15 CATSRGTSGTDTQYF TGTGCCACCAGCAGGGGGACTAGCGGCACAGATACGCAGTATTTT
NA NA TRBJ2-1 TRBV6-5 CASSRSSDYNEQFF TGTGCCAGCAGCAGGTCTAGCGACTACAATGAGCAGTTCTTC
NA TRBD2 TRBJ2-4 TRBV6-1 CASSEPGLAGGRRNIQYF TGTGCCAGCAGTGAGCCGGGACTAGCGGGAGGGAGGAGGAACATTCAGTACTTC
NA NA TRBJ2-5 TRBV5-1 CASSLEPQETQYF TGCGCCAGCAGCTTGGAACCCCAAGAGACCCAGTACTTC